Reported below is one T cell receptor (beta chain). Antigen unknown. The data derive from a study of cytomegalovirus exposure and HLA in healthy donors. Background on the study: A subsequent analysis reported that the 120 or so validation repertoires were produced on the same platform that had also been used for the roughly 710 first-cohort repertoires.

Germline V lookup: CDR1 SGHRS, CDR2 YFSETQ. V dropped 2 bases and J dropped 7 bases, with 22 bases sitting between them. The CDR3 loop spans 16 amino acids. Notes on the study in general: The CMV antigen specificity of a few CMV-associated chains was confirmed through in vitro analysis. Researchers counted around 160 TCR beta chains as cytomegalovirus-associated. Rarity held for most TCR sequences, but there were some public TCRs that occurred in many donors.

The method was immunoSEQ multiplex PCR; TCRdb's version includes in-frame clones alone and lacks a portion of them. The sample carries about 110,000 clones, roughly 88% recorded once. J is TRBJ2-7 and V is TRBV5-1; D is possibly TRBD1 (6 bases). Input material: PBMCs. The TCR was taken from a young woman in good health and CMV-seropositive. The CDR3 here is CASSFGQSVRGWEQYF. The CDR3 DNA is TGCGCCAGCAGCTTCGGACAGTCCGTTAGGGGCTGGGAGCAGTACTTC. Full variable domain (missing parts from reference TRBV5-1 and TRBJ2-7): KAGVTQTPRYLIKTRGQQVTLSCSPISGHRSVSWYQQTPGQGLQFLFEYFSETQRNKGNFPGRFSGRQFSNSRSEMNVSTLELGDSALYLCASSFGQSVRGWEQYFGPGTRLTVT.